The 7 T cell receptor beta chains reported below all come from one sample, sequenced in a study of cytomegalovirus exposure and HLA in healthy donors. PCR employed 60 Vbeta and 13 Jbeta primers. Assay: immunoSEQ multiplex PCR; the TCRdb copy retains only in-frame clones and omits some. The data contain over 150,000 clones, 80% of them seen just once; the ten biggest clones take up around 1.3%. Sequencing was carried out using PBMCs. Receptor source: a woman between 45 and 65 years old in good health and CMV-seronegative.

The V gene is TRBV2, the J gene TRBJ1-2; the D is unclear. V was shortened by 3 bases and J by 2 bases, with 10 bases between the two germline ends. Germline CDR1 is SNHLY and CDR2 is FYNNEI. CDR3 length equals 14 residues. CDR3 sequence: CASSERKRNYGYTF. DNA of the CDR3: TGTGCCAGCAGTGAGAGGAAGAGGAACTATGGCTACACCTTC.

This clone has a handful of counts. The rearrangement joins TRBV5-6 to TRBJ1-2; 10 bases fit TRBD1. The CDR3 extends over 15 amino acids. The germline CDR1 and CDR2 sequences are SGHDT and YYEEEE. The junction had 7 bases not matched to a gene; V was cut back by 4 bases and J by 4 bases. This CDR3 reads CASSAGTGAFYGYTF. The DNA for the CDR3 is TGTGCCAGCAGCGCCGGGACAGGGGCCTTCTATGGCTACACCTTC.

The CDR3 nucleotides read TGCAGTGCTACGGGGGAACCCCAGCATTTT. This gives the protein CSATGEPQHF. V usage is TRBV20-1 and J usage is TRBJ1-5, with D possibly matching TRBD1 (5 bases). The V end lost 4 bases, the J end lost 10 bases, and 8 bases lay between the germline ends. The length of the CDR3 is 10 residues. Germline assignment: CDR1 DFQATT and CDR2 SNEGSKA (reference sequence).

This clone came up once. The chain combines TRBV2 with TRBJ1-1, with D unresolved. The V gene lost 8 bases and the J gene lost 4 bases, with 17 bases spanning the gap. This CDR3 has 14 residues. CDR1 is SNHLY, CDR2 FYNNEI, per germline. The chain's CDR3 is CASALEGGGTEAFF. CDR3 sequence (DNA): TGTGCCAGCGCTTTGGAGGGCGGTGGCACTGAAGCTTTCTTT.

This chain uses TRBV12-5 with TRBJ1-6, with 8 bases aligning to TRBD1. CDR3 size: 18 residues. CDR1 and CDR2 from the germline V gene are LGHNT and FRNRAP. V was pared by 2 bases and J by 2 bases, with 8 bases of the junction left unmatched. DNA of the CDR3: TGTGCTAGTGGTTTGATCGCAGGGGGCGCACCCTATAATTCACCCCTCCACTTT. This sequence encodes CASGLIAGGAPYNSPLHF.

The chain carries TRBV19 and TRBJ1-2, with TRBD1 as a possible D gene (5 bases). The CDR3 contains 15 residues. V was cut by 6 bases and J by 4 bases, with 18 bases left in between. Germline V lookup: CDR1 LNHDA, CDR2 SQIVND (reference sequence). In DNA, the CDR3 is TGTGCCAGTAGCCAAAGGGGTCAACCCGGCTATGGCTACACCTTC. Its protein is CASSQRGQPGYGYTF.

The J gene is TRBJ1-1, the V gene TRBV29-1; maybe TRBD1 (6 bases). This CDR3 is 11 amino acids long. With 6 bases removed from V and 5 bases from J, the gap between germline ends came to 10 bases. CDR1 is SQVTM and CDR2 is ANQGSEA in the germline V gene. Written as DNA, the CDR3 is TGCAGCGTGGTACAGGGTACTGAAGCTTTCTTT. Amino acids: CSVVQGTEAFF.